Listed below are T cell receptor beta chains from one sample, sequenced in a study of blood T cell repertoires in COVID-19. The data were produced by immunoSEQ multiplex PCR, yet TCRdb's version contains in-frame clones alone and is incomplete. The table has 200,000 to 300,000 clones, about 88% seen once. Sequencing was performed on peripheral blood. These receptors were taken from a woman in her sixties with COVID-19, enrolled during active disease. Both conserved end residues are part of each CDR3. Expanded clones get a size class; other rows say once, few or many, or leave the size out.

j_gene: TRBJ2-7; v_gene: TRBV28; len: 12; abundance: -; CDR3aa: CATRTGGYEQYF
j_gene: TRBJ1-3; v_gene: TRBV9; len: 15; abundance: -; CDR3aa: CASSVGQGKGNTIYF
j_gene: TRBJ1-2; v_gene: TRBV12-3/TRBV12-4; len: 13; abundance: -; CDR3aa: CASIPAGAGGYTF
j_gene: TRBJ1-4; v_gene: TRBV30; len: 14; abundance: -; CDR3aa: CAWSWVGTDEKLFF
j_gene: TRBJ2-7; v_gene: TRBV7-2; len: 16; abundance: -; CDR3aa: CASSRRLAGGSGEQYF
j_gene: TRBJ1-3; v_gene: TRBV28; len: 16; abundance: -; CDR3aa: CASSLAGASSGNTIYF
j_gene: TRBJ2-3; v_gene: TRBV30; len: 16; abundance: -; CDR3aa: CAWSEVAGGLGDTQYF
j_gene: TRBJ2-3; v_gene: TRBV28; len: 15; abundance: few; CDR3aa: CASSFRGSGTDTQYF
j_gene: TRBJ2-1; v_gene: TRBV23-1; len: 14; abundance: -; CDR3aa: CASSRYSYLNEQFF
j_gene: TRBJ2-3; v_gene: TRBV11-3; len: 14; abundance: -; CDR3aa: CASSSGGPWDTQYF
j_gene: TRBJ1-5; v_gene: TRBV30; len: 17; abundance: -; CDR3aa: CAWSARDRAIYNQPQHF
j_gene: TRBJ1-2; v_gene: TRBV19; len: 13; abundance: -; CDR3aa: CASSERQGRGYTF
j_gene: TRBJ1-5; v_gene: TRBV2; len: 13; abundance: once; CDR3aa: CATGQGAGQPQHF
j_gene: TRBJ1-2; v_gene: TRBV27; len: 14; abundance: -; CDR3aa: CASRDRAGPYGYTF
j_gene: TRBJ1-2; v_gene: TRBV29-1; len: 14; abundance: once; CDR3aa: CSVVSGVLHYGYTF
j_gene: TRBJ1-2; v_gene: TRBV4-1; len: 15; abundance: -; CDR3aa: CASSRVQGADYGYTF
j_gene: TRBJ2-7; v_gene: TRBV7-2; len: 13; abundance: few; CDR3aa: CASSKGLADEQYF
j_gene: TRBJ1-2; v_gene: TRBV28; len: 14; abundance: -; CDR3aa: CASSGTVFNYGYTF
j_gene: TRBJ1-1; v_gene: TRBV9; len: 16; abundance: -; CDR3aa: CASSEGQAGGNTEAFF
j_gene: TRBJ2-1; v_gene: TRBV25-1; len: 16; abundance: -; CDR3aa: CASPNLGAGGDNEQFF
j_gene: TRBJ2-7; v_gene: TRBV6-1; len: 15; abundance: -; CDR3aa: CASSEWTREPYEQYF
j_gene: TRBJ1-1; v_gene: TRBV28; len: 13; abundance: -; CDR3aa: CASRGGQGTEAFF
j_gene: TRBJ1-1; v_gene: TRBV2; len: 14; abundance: -; CDR3aa: CASSDRDRTTEAFF
j_gene: TRBJ2-3; v_gene: TRBV30; len: 15; abundance: -; CDR3aa: CAWSQPTSGTDTQYF
j_gene: TRBJ2-7; v_gene: TRBV28; len: 14; abundance: -; CDR3aa: CASSLLEGMGEQYF
j_gene: TRBJ1-6; v_gene: TRBV9; len: 15; abundance: -; CDR3aa: CASTAGGTGYSPLHF
j_gene: TRBJ1-2; v_gene: TRBV27; len: 15; abundance: once; CDR3aa: CASKFSTGQRHGYTF